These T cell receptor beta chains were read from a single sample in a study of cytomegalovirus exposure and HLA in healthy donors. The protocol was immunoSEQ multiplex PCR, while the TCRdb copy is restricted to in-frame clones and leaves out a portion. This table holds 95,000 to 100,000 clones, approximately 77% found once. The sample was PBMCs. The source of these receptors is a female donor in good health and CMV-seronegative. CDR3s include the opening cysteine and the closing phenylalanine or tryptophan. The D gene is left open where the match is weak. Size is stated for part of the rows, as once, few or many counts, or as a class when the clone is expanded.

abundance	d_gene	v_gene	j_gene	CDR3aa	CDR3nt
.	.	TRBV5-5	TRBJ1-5	CASSRDRPIGQPQHF	TGTGCCAGCAGTCGTGACAGACCGATCGGTCAGCCCCAGCATTTT
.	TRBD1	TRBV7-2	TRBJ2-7	CASSRQRTGGDEQYF	TGTGCCAGCAGCCGACAACGGACAGGGGGAGACGAGCAGTACTTC
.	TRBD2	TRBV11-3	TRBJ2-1	CASSLGTYSGSIYNEQFF	TGTGCCAGCAGCTTGGGGACCTATAGCGGGAGTATCTACAATGAGCAGTTCTTC
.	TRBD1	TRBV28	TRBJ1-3	CASSSTGASPQTLGNTIYF	TGTGCCAGCAGTAGCACAGGGGCATCCCCTCAAACCCTTGGAAACACCATATATTTT
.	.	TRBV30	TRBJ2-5	CAWSGGYQETQYF	TGTGCCTGGAGTGGCGGCTACCAAGAGACCCAGTACTTC
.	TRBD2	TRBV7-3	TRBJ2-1	CASSLGTSGRVAYNEQFF	TGTGCCAGCAGCTTAGGGACTAGCGGGAGGGTGGCCTACAATGAGCAGTTCTTC
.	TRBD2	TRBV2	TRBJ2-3	CASRVAGSTDTQYF	TGTGCCAGCAGGGTAGCGGGGAGCACAGATACGCAGTATTTT
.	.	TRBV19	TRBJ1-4	CASSIDLPGSNEKLFF	TGTGCCAGTAGTATAGATCTCCCAGGTTCTAATGAAAAACTGTTTTTT
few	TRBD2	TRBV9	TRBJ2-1	CASSGELAVSSYNEQFF	TGTGCCAGCAGCGGGGAACTAGCGGTAAGCTCCTACAATGAGCAGTTCTTC
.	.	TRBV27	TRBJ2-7	CASNSGQIPYEQYF	TGTGCCAGCAATTCCGGACAGATTCCCTACGAGCAGTACTTC
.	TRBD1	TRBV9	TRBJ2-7	CASSLTGIGEQYF	TGTGCCAGCAGCTTGACAGGGATCGGCGAGCAGTACTTC
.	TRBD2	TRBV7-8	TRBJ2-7	CASSLRLTSSGGSYEQYF	TGTGCCAGCAGCTTAAGGCTCACCTCTAGCGGGGGATCCTACGAGCAGTACTTC
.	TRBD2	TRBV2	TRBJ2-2	CASSPGLAPNTGELFF	TGTGCCAGCAGCCCTGGACTAGCGCCCAACACCGGGGAGCTGTTTTTT
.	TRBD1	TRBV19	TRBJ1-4	CASSGTGGGKLFF	TGTGCCAGTTCCGGGACAGGGGGCGGGAAACTGTTTTTT
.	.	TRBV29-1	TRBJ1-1	CSVTGLLNTEAFF	TGCAGCGTCACAGGGCTTTTGAACACTGAAGCTTTCTTT
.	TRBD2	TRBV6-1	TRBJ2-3	CASTLTGGRDTQYF	TGTGCCAGCACCCTAACGGGGGGGCGCGATACGCAGTATTTT
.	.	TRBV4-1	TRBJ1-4	CASSQVVNEKLFF	TGCGCCAGCAGCCAAGTAGTTAATGAAAAACTGTTTTTT
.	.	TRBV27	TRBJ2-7	CASSRTGGSYEQYF	TGTGCCAGCAGCCGGACCGGGGGATCCTACGAGCAGTACTTC
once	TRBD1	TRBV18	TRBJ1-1	CASSPPRDSYTEAFF	TGTGCCAGCTCACCGCCCCGGGACAGTTACACTGAAGCTTTCTTT
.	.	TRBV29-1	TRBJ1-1	CSVEIPTGWDTEAFF	TGCAGCGTTGAAATTCCTACAGGGTGGGACACTGAAGCTTTCTTT
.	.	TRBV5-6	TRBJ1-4	CASSLNTGKLFF	TGTGCCAGCAGCTTAAACACGGGAAAACTGTTTTTT
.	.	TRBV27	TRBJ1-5	CASSSQGYNQPQHF	TGTGCCAGCAGTTCGCAGGGTTACAATCAGCCCCAGCATTTT
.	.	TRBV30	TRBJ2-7	CAWRLEYEQYF	TGTGCCTGGAGGCTGGAGTACGAGCAGTACTTC
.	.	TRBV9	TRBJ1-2	CASSVERAPDLYGYTF	TGTGCCAGCAGCGTGGAGAGGGCCCCAGACCTTTATGGCTACACCTTC
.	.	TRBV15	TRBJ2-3	CATSVSDTQYF	TGTGCCACTAGCGTCTCAGATACGCAGTATTTT
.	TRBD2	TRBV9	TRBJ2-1	CASSASGAGGSYNEQFF	TGTGCCAGCAGCGCCTCCGGGGCGGGGGGGTCCTACAATGAGCAGTTCTTC
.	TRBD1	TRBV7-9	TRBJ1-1	CASSPGQGMNTEAFF	TGTGCCAGCAGCCCTGGACAGGGCATGAACACTGAAGCTTTCTTT
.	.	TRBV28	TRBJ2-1	CASSSLLLQFF	TGTGCCAGCAGTTCCCTACTCCTGCAGTTCTTC
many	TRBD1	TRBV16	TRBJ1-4	CASSQTSGQGEKLFF	TGTGCCAGCAGCCAAACTTCCGGACAGGGTGAAAAACTGTTTTTT
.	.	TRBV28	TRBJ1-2	CASSLPGAIEGYTF	TGTGCCAGCAGTTTGCCAGGGGCCATAGAGGGCTACACCTTC
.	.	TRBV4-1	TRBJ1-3	CASSQGHTSGNTIYF	TGCGCCAGCAGCCAAGGGCATACCTCTGGAAACACCATATATTTT
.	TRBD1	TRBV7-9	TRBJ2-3	CASSRQGSDTQYF	TGTGCCAGCAGCCGACAGGGCTCAGATACGCAGTATTTT
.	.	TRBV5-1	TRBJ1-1	CASSLIPGGGTEAFF	TGCGCCAGCAGCTTGATCCCGGGGGGGGGCACTGAAGCTTTCTTT
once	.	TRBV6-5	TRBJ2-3	CASSYGGTLTDTQYF	TGTGCCAGCAGTTACGGGGGCACCCTCACAGATACGCAGTATTTT